This T cell receptor beta chain was identified in a study of T cell changes during pregnancy in multiple sclerosis. The assay was immunoSEQ multiplex PCR, and TCRdb's table has in-frame clones only and misses some. The sample has about 100,000 clones; around 92% are singletons. The sequenced sample was peripheral blood, obtained before pregnancy. The receptor's source is a female donor with multiple sclerosis, enrolled in a pregnancy study.

The CDR3 region is CASRTSGGHNEQFF. The CDR3 region has the DNA TGCGCCAGCAGGACTAGCGGGGGACACAATGAGCAGTTCTTC. The chain combines TRBV5-1 with TRBJ2-1, with TRBD2 matching over 12 bases. Looked up from germline, CDR1 is SGHRS and CDR2 is YFSETQ. The trim removed 5 bases at V and 5 bases at J, leaving 2 bases unmatched. This CDR3 is built from 14 residues.